One sample yielded the 10 T cell receptor beta chains listed below, sequenced in a study of blood T cell repertoires in COVID-19. This table comes from immunoSEQ multiplex PCR, and its TCRdb copy is limited to in-frame clones, with some not included. The repertoire holds about 140,000 clones, over 75% seen once, with around 3.2% in the top ten. The sequenced material came from PBMCs or T cells enriched from blood (not recorded which). These receptor sequences come from a woman between 45 and 65 years old who had recovered from COVID-19.

This rearrangement joins TRBV10-3 to TRBJ2-3; possibly TRBD2 for D (7 bases). Trimming took off 3 bases at V and 8 bases at J, with 21 bases between the two ends. This CDR3 is 16 amino acids long. Germline values: CDR1 ENHRY, CDR2 SYGVKD. The CDR3 bases are TGTGCCATCAGTGAAGCGACCGGGCGGGGGCCCGGTACGCAGTATTTT. It translates to CAISEATGRGPGTQYF.

The V call is TRBV15, the J call TRBJ1-5; D unresolved. CDR1 and CDR2 from the germline V gene are LNHNV and YYDKDF (reference sequence). CDR3 length: 15 residues. The V end lost 0 bases, the J end lost 6 bases, and 12 bases lay between the germline ends. The CDR3 DNA reads as TGTGCCACCAGCAGAGATTACCGGGTTTTTCAGCCCCAGCATTTT. It yields the protein CATSRDYRVFQPQHF. The complete variable domain, with remaining parts taken from reference TRBV15 and TRBJ1-5, reads DAMVIQNPRYQVTQFGKPVTLSCSQTLNHNVMYWYQQKSSQAPKLLFHYYDKDFNNEADTPDNFQSRRPNTSFCFLDIRSPGLGDTAMYLCATSRDYRVFQPQHFGDGTRLSIL.

This chain connects TRBV18 to TRBJ1-2, with a possible D match to TRBD1 (5 bases). Trimming shortened V by 3 bases and J by 8 bases, and 16 bases separated the two germline ends. The CDR3 covers 14 residues. Germline CDR1 and CDR2: KGHSH and LQKENI. CDR3 bases: TGTGCCAGCTCACCGGGGCGAGGTTCGGAGGGCTACACCTTC. This encodes CASSPGRGSEGYTF.

The V gene is TRBV3-1 (or the pseudogene TRBV3-2), the J gene TRBJ1-1, with 10 bases lining up with TRBD1. The trim removed 3 bases at V and 4 bases at J, leaving 11 bases unmatched. The CDR3 extends over 17 amino acids. CDR1 and CDR2 from the germline V gene are LGHDT and YNNKEL (reference sequence). The CDR3 reads CASSQTTVRDRGTEAFF. The CDR3 nucleotides read TGTGCCAGCAGCCAGACCACCGTCCGGGACAGGGGCACTGAAGCTTTCTTT.

The rearrangement uses TRBV7-9 and TRBJ1-4, with D possibly TRBD1 on 5 matching bases. Germline values: CDR1 SEHNR, CDR2 FQNEAQ (reference sequence). The CDR3 totals 13 residues. V was shortened by 6 bases and J by 8 bases, with 13 bases between the two germline ends. The CDR3 region is CASSRPTEEKLFF. CDR3 in DNA: TGTGCCAGCAGTCGCCCGACAGAAGAAAAACTGTTTTTT.

The rearrangement joins TRBV13 to TRBJ1-4; D gene uncertain. Germline CDR1 reads PRHDT; CDR2 reads FYEKMQ (reference sequence). The V gene lost 3 bases and the J gene lost 5 bases, with 4 bases spanning the gap. The CDR3 contains 12 residues. In DNA, the CDR3 is TGTGCCAGCAGCTTGAGGAATGAAAAACTGTTTTTT. Its translation: CASSLRNEKLFF.

The chain has TRBV30 and TRBJ1-1; 7 bases match TRBD1. V was pared by 4 bases and J by 8 bases, with 13 bases of the junction left unmatched. This CDR3 region has 14 residues. CDR1 is GTSNPN and CDR2 is SVGIG in the germline V gene (reference sequence). CDR3 DNA sequence: TGTGCCTGGACCCTTCAGGGACAGACGTGGGAAGCTTTCTTT. Translation: CAWTLQGQTWEAFF.

As DNA, the CDR3 is TGTGCCTGGAGCAGGGGGCAAGAGACCCAGTACTTC. It is translated as CAWSRGQETQYF. The genes are TRBV30 and TRBJ2-5, with 7 bases that match TRBD1. Germline lookup yields CDR1 GTSNPN and CDR2 SVGIG (reference sequence). V was clipped by 3 bases and J by 2 bases; unmatched bases: 0. The CDR3 has 12 amino acids.

The V call is TRBV29-1, the J call TRBJ2-6, with D tentatively TRBD1 (5 bases). The CDR3 extends over 18 amino acids. V dropped 4 bases and J dropped 0 bases, with 19 bases sitting between them. Germline CDR1 is SQVTM and CDR2 is ANQGSEA. CDR3 sequence (DNA): TGCAGCGTTGCTCAATGGGGCCGCCCCCTCTCTGGGGCCAACGTCCTGACTTTC. Translation gives CSVAQWGRPLSGANVLTF.

This clone occurred many times. This chain joins TRBV2 and TRBJ1-1, with D tentatively TRBD1 (5 bases). Germline V gene lookup returns CDR1 SNHLY and CDR2 FYNNEI. The CDR3 is 12 amino acids. V dropped 6 bases and J dropped 4 bases, with 9 bases sitting between them. CDR3 nucleotides: TGTGCCAGCAGCGCAGGGTTCACTGAAGCTTTCTTT. This sequence encodes CASSAGFTEAFF.